Listed here is a single T cell receptor (beta chain). Its antigen is not identified. TCR beta CDR3 regions were amplified from RNA transcripts. HTBI primers were employed in a first-round RT-PCR of the TCR CDR3. TCRdb ran MiXCR on the multiplex PCR reads and lists one entry per CDR3 protein. The sample holds roughly 290,000 distinct CDR3 sequences; roughly an eighth are singletons and the top ten take 7.9%. The CDR3 is 15 amino acids. Germline CDR1 and CDR2: KGHSH and LQKENI. V was trimmed by 4 bases and J by 0 bases, leaving 9 bases between them. The data belong to a study of T cells in Graves' hyperthyroidism and ophthalmopathy. Findings of the study overall: Most clonotypes that expanded in the thyroid above 0.001 also showed up in blood.

The sequenced sample consisted of blood. The chain carries TRBV18 and TRBJ1-4; D gene unclear. The TCR comes from a middle-aged woman with Graves' hyperthyroidism. The CDR3 sequence is CASSLGPATNEKLFF. The DNA for the CDR3 is TGTGCCAGCTCACTCGGTCCTGCAACTAATGAAAAACTGTTTTTT. The full variable domain, in which reference TRBV18 and TRBJ1-4 provide the parts outside the CDR3, is NAGVMQNPRHLVRRRGQEARLRCSPMKGHSHVYWYRQLPEEGLKFMVYLQKENIIDESGMPKERFSAEFPKEGPSILRIQQVVRGDSAAYFCASSLGPATNEKLFFGSGTQLSVL.